These 32 T cell receptor beta chains came from one sample sequenced in a study of blood T cells in healthy people across ages. It was with a sample-barcoded 5' primer and a J-beta primer mix that a second PCR of roughly 7 to 11 cycles was run. TCRdb recomputed calls from the 5' RACE reads with MiXCR, one row per CDR3 protein. The data show hundreds of thousands of distinct CDR3 sequences, with approximately 25% seen just once and more than 8.5% held by the top ten. The same sample was also used in a study of T cells of mothers and their children.

The sample was blood. Receptors originate from a boy younger than 18 in good health.

This sequence joins TRBV5-4 and TRBJ2-7; 9 positions match TRBD2. This CDR3 has 15 residues. Germline CDR1 SGHNT, CDR2 YYREEE (reference sequence). Germline trimming cut 4 bases from V and 4 bases from J; bases unmatched to any gene: 9. CDR3 sequence: CASSGITSGRYEQYF. The DNA for the CDR3 is TGTGCCAGCAGCGGAATTACTAGCGGGCGGTACGAGCAGTACTTC.

The DNA of the CDR3 is TGTGCCAGCAGCGACGACAGATACACCGGGGAGCTGTTTTTT. This translates into CASSDDRYTGELFF. The chain links TRBV11-3 to TRBJ2-2; weak D call: TRBD1 (5 bases). This CDR3 region has 14 residues. Trimming shortened V by 5 bases and J by 3 bases, and 10 bases separated the two germline ends. In germline, CDR1 is SGHNT, CDR2 YENEEA.

This chain links TRBV14 with TRBJ2-7; D not resolved. The ends were cut back, 8 bases at V and 3 bases at J, with 20 bases in the middle. This CDR3 is 15 amino acids long. Germline CDR1 SGHDN, CDR2 FVKESK. CDR3 coding DNA: TGTGCCAGCTCTGAAGGTTTCCTTTCGATCTACGAGCAGTACTTC. Translation: CASSEGFLSIYEQYF.

This chain uses TRBV11-2 with TRBJ2-4; 8 bases agree with TRBD1. Germline CDR1 SGHAT, CDR2 FQNNGV. The CDR3 is 18 residues long. J lost 0 bases, V lost 5 bases, and 12 bases had no gene match. CDR3 nucleotide sequence: TGTGCCAGCAGCCCCAGCTTGGGGACAGGAGAAGCCAAAAACATTCAGTACTTC. This translates into CASSPSLGTGEAKNIQYF.

The genes are TRBV6-6 and TRBJ1-1; D not resolved. CDR1 is MNHNY, CDR2 SVGAGI, per germline (reference sequence). Trimming shortened V by 0 bases and J by 8 bases, and 7 bases separated the two germline ends. The CDR3 totals 12 residues. CDR3 bases: TGTGCCAGCAGTTACTCCGGCGTAGAAGCTTTCTTT. Protein sequence: CASSYSGVEAFF.

Only a few counts were recorded for this clonotype. V usage is TRBV18 and J usage is TRBJ2-5, with 7 bases aligning to TRBD1. The J call is doubtful: the DNA matches TRBJ2-1 better. The germline gives CDR1 KGHSH, CDR2 LQKENI. CDR3 length: 15 residues. CDR3: CASSGRQGIMNEQFF. The DNA for the CDR3 is TGTGCCAGCTCAGGTCGACAGGGAATAATGAATGAGCAGTTCTTC.

This clonotype was detected only a few times. The CDR3 region has the DNA TGTGCCAGCAGCTTTAGAGCGGGAAGCTCCTACGAGCAGTACTTC. Translating it yields CASSFRAGSSYEQYF. V and J are TRBV7-2 and TRBJ2-7, with TRBD2 identical over 7 bases. This CDR3 region has 15 residues. Unmatched junction bases numbered 5, after V lost 3 bases and J lost 0 bases. Germline values: CDR1 SGHTA, CDR2 FQGNSA.

This clonotype appeared a few times. The V call is TRBV4-3, the J call TRBJ1-2, with a possible D match to TRBD1 (5 bases). Germline CDR1 LGHNA, CDR2 YSLEER. The CDR3 runs 14 residues. Trimming removed 0 bases from V and 7 bases from J, with 12 bases in between. The CDR3 sequence is CASSQDRRQGGYTF. CDR3 sequence (DNA): TGCGCCAGCAGCCAAGATCGGAGGCAGGGTGGCTACACCTTC.

A word on this clonotype: Since the CDR3 does not end with the conserved phenylalanine or tryptophan, this likely comes from a read error. The chain uses TRBV5-1 and TRBJ2-7; the match to TRBD2 covers 10 bases. The CDR3 sequence is 16 residues long. Per the germline V gene, CDR1 is SGHRS and CDR2 is YFSETQ. Germline trimming cut 2 bases from V and 3 bases from J; bases unmatched to any gene: 8. CDR3 amino acids: CASSFVASGGHYEQYS. In nucleotides, the CDR3 is TGCGCCAGCAGCTTCGTGGCTAGCGGGGGCCACTACGAGCAGTACTCC.

There are a few counts of this clonotype. The V and J genes are TRBV6-5 and TRBJ2-1; the match to TRBD2 covers 10 bases. Germline V gene data show CDR1 as MNHEY and CDR2 as SVGAGI. This CDR3 has 14 residues. The trim removed 10 bases at V and 8 bases at J, leaving 11 bases unmatched. The CDR3 DNA sequence: TGTGCCACAGAAGCGGGAGGGCTGGTCGATGAGCAGTTCTTC. Translation: CATEAGGLVDEQFF.

The chain links TRBV27 to TRBJ2-7; TRBD2 might be the D (6 bases). Germline lookup yields CDR1 MNHEY and CDR2 SMNVEV (reference sequence). Between the trimmed V and J ends, which lost 6 bases and 6 bases, there was a span of 18 bases. The CDR3 is 14 amino acids. CDR3: CASSKTVEGPEQYF. In DNA form, the CDR3 reads TGTGCCAGCAGCAAAACGGTGGAGGGCCCCGAGCAGTACTTC.

CDR3 sequence reads: CASSSRDRGFTDTQYF. The CDR3 DNA sequence: TGTGCCAGCAGCTCCAGGGACAGGGGTTTTACAGATACGCAGTATTTT. The V and J genes are TRBV7-9 and TRBJ2-3; 10 nucleotides align to TRBD1. The germline V gene has CDR1 SEHNR and CDR2 FQNEAQ (reference sequence). The CDR3 has 16 residues. V gave up 4 bases and J gave up 3 bases; unmatched junction bases: 7.

The sample holds a few counts of this clonotype. The genes are TRBV28 and TRBJ2-7, with TRBD2 matching 7 bases. This CDR3 has 17 amino acids. The V gene end was trimmed by 2 bases and the J gene end by 2 bases; junction bases not matched to a gene: 12. CDR1 is MDHEN, CDR2 SYDVKM, per germline. CDR3 loop: CASSLGGLADRAYEQYF. CDR3 DNA sequence: TGTGCCAGCAGTTTAGGGGGTCTAGCGGATAGGGCCTACGAGCAGTACTTC. Based on the CDR3 plus reference TRBV28 and TRBJ2-7, the full variable domain is DVKVTQSSRYLVKRTGEKVFLECVQDMDHENMFWYRQDPGLGLRLIYFSYDVKMKEKGDIPEGYSVSREKKERFSLILESASTNQTSMYLCASSLGGLADRAYEQYFGPGTRLTVT.

The V and J genes are TRBV4-3 and TRBJ1-1; perhaps TRBD1 as D (6 bases). Trimming removed 3 bases at V and 6 bases at J, with 8 bases between. The CDR3 covers 12 residues. The germline gives CDR1 LGHNA, CDR2 YSLEER. The CDR3 region has the DNA TGCGCCAGCAGCCACGGACAGTCTGAAGCTTTCTTT. The encoded protein is CASSHGQSEAFF.

The chain uses TRBV29-1 and TRBJ1-1; D call uncertain. The V end was cut by 4 bases, the J end by 1 base, with 13 bases between. Germline CDR1 is SQVTM and CDR2 is ANQGSEA. The CDR3 consists of 14 residues. CDR3 nucleotides: TGCAGCGTTGGTATGGTTTTAGGGAACACTGAAGCTTTCTTT. Amino acid sequence: CSVGMVLGNTEAFF.

This clonotype was observed a handful of times. This sequence joins TRBV11-2 and TRBJ2-4; D perhaps matches TRBD2 (5 bases). The CDR3 is 14 amino acids. Germline V lookup: CDR1 SGHAT, CDR2 FQNNGV. V was shortened by 4 bases and J by 2 bases, with 9 bases between the two germline ends. DNA for the CDR3: TGTGCCAGCAGCTCCGGGGTTACCAAAAACATTCAGTACTTC. Protein sequence: CASSSGVTKNIQYF.

The rearrangement links TRBV29-1 to TRBJ2-3; a weak D match, TRBD2 (5 bases). The CDR3 sequence is 17 residues long. With 0 bases removed from V and 0 bases from J, the gap between germline ends came to 16 bases. Germline values: CDR1 SQVTM, CDR2 ANQGSEA. The CDR3 DNA reads TGCAGCGTTGAAGACCTTCCCGGGAAAATTAGCACAGATACGCAGTATTTT. This sequence encodes CSVEDLPGKISTDTQYF.

V gene TRBV10-3 combines with J gene TRBJ2-3; the D gene is possibly TRBD2 (6 bases). V lost 3 bases and J 2 bases, leaving 15 bases between the germline ends. Germline V gene sequence: CDR1 ENHRY, CDR2 SYGVKD. This CDR3 has 16 residues. The CDR3 bases are TGTGCCATCAGTGACGTGGCTAGCGACCCCACAGATACGCAGTATTTT. Translating gives CAISDVASDPTDTQYF.

This sequence joins TRBV5-8 and TRBJ2-5; D gene uncertain. The end of the DNA aligns better with TRBJ2-7, so the J call may be wrong. The CDR3 sequence is 13 residues long. CDR1 and CDR2 (germline): SGHTS, YDEGEE. This CDR3 reads CASRNSLTYEQYF. CDR3 coding DNA: TGTGCCAGCAGGAACAGTCTCACCTACGAGCAGTACTTC.

The chain carries TRBV6-5 and TRBJ2-2, with TRBD2 identical over 7 bases. Germline V gene lookup returns CDR1 MNHEY and CDR2 SVGAGI. The CDR3 consists of 15 residues. V dropped 2 bases and J dropped 6; count of bases not matched to a gene: 6. The DNA for the CDR3 is TGTGCCAGCAGTTACCTATGGGGGGGTGCCGGGGAGCTGTTTTTT. It translates to CASSYLWGGAGELFF.

The chain recombines TRBV18 with TRBJ2-7; D call uncertain. The germline CDR1 and CDR2 sequences are KGHSH and LQKENI. The V end was cut by 8 bases, the J end by 0 bases, with 11 bases between. The CDR3 contains 13 residues. The chain's CDR3 is CASRSTASYEQYF. The CDR3 coding sequence is TGTGCCAGCCGCTCCACCGCCTCCTACGAGCAGTACTTC.

J is TRBJ1-2 and V is TRBV7-2; D perhaps matches TRBD1 (5 bases). The germline gives CDR1 SGHTA, CDR2 FQGNSA. The CDR3 sequence is 17 residues long. The V and J ends lost 0 bases and 4 bases respectively, with 18 bases between them. CDR3 DNA sequence: TGTGCCAGCAGCTTAGCGGGATATGCGGGGGGGACCTATGGCTACACCTTC. As protein: CASSLAGYAGGTYGYTF.

The chain recombines TRBV9 with TRBJ2-5; D is perhaps TRBD1 or TRBD2 (6 bases each). The J call may be mistaken, given a closer DNA end match to TRBJ2-1. This CDR3 region has 16 residues. Germline V gene lookup returns CDR1 SGDLS and CDR2 YYNGEE. The CDR3: CASSVVEGGAVDEQFF. The DNA for the CDR3 is TGTGCCAGCAGCGTAGTCGAGGGGGGAGCTGTGGATGAGCAGTTCTTC.

V and J are TRBV21-1 and TRBJ2-5. TRBV21-1 is classified as a pseudogene. The length of the CDR3 is 12 residues. For the CDR3, the DNA is TGTGCCAGCAGCAATTCCCCAGAGACCCAGTACTTC. Residues: CASSNSPETQYF.

This clonotype was observed a few times. The gene calls are TRBV5-1 and TRBJ2-3, with TRBD2 identical over 14 bases. The CDR3 has 19 amino acids. Germline V lookup: CDR1 SGHRS, CDR2 YFSETQ. V trimming: 0 bases; J trimming: 1 base; junction bases outside the gene matches: 7. CDR3 bases: TGCGCCAGCAGCTTGGACAGTCCGGGACTAGCGGGGGGCACAGATACGCAGTATTTT. Its protein is CASSLDSPGLAGGTDTQYF.

The gene calls are TRBV9 and TRBJ2-4; D gene ambiguous. The germline V and J ends were trimmed by 4 bases and 11 bases, with 13 bases remaining between them. CDR1 and CDR2 (germline): SGDLS, YYNGEE. The CDR3 totals 12 residues. In DNA form, the CDR3 reads TGTGCCAGCAGCCCCCTGACTGGGGTTCAGTACTTC. Amino acids: CASSPLTGVQYF.

This clonotype was detected only a few times. The chain carries TRBV6-4 and TRBJ2-5; 7 bases map to TRBD2. The end of the DNA fits TRBJ2-1 better, so the J call may be wrong. The germline gives CDR1 MRHNA, CDR2 SNTAGT. This CDR3 spans 15 amino acids. Here the CDR3 reads CASSDSEGGPGEQFF. CDR3 sequence (DNA): TGTGCCAGCAGTGACTCTGAGGGAGGGCCTGGTGAGCAGTTCTTC.

V is TRBV29-1 and J is TRBJ2-7; D remains ambiguous. V gave up 4 bases and J gave up 2 bases, with 12 bases separating them. Germline lookup yields CDR1 SQVTM and CDR2 ANQGSEA. The CDR3 spans 13 residues. The CDR3 sequence is CSVGGGSTYEQYF. Written as DNA, the CDR3 is TGCAGCGTTGGTGGCGGCTCAACCTACGAGCAGTACTTC.

This clonotype was observed a few times. V is TRBV20-1 and J is TRBJ1-2; tentatively, D is TRBD1 (6 bases). Germline V lookup: CDR1 DFQATT, CDR2 SNEGSKA (reference sequence). This CDR3 has 12 residues. V was clipped by 4 bases and J by 8 bases, with 14 bases between them. In DNA, the CDR3 is TGCAGTGCTAAAAACAGGGACGCCGGCTACACCTTC. Translation: CSAKNRDAGYTF.

The chain employs TRBV12-3 or TRBV12-4 and TRBJ2-2; 8 bases align to TRBD2. The CDR3 contains 15 residues. J lost 5 bases, V lost 7 bases, and 9 bases had no gene match. The CDR3 DNA reads TGTGCCAGCACATGGGCGGGAGGAGGGACCGGGGAGCTGTTTTTT. Its protein product is CASTWAGGGTGELFF.

This sequence joins TRBV6-1 and TRBJ2-3; 12 bases agree with TRBD1. J gave up 4 bases and V 3 bases, and 5 bases lay outside the gene matches. Germline loops: CDR1 MNHNS, CDR2 SASEGT. The length of the CDR3 is 16 residues. CDR3 DNA: TGTGCCAGCAGTGACCCTGGGACAGGGGGCCCAGATACGCAGTATTTT. Translation: CASSDPGTGGPDTQYF.

The genes are TRBV15 and TRBJ2-7; TRBD1 matches 10 bases. The J segment lost 2 bases and the V segment lost 6 bases, leaving 4 bases of the junction unmatched. CDR1 and CDR2 from the germline V gene are LNHNV and YYDKDF (reference sequence). The CDR3 has 14 residues. The CDR3 region has the DNA TGTGCCACCAGATCGACAGGGGGCCCCTACGAGCAGTACTTC. Amino acids: CATRSTGGPYEQYF.